This T cell receptor beta chain was documented in a study of technical replicates of blood from several donors (TCRdb year 2017). Concerning this clone itself: This clone's antigen is unknown. No base-level quality is on record; no much larger clone is a single base apart.

Taken from the germline V gene, the CDR1 and CDR2 loops are SGHNT and YENEEA. Trimming at the junction amounts to 1 base on V and 9 bases on J, and the germline ends lie 13 bases apart. Taken from cysteine to phenylalanine, the CDR3 has 15 residues. Only the CDR3 DNA is retained, 45 bases long and in frame from the first base. Library generation was performed with the immunoSEQ multiplex PCR assay. Entries here come from immuneACCESS through TCRdb and include only in-frame sequences with V and J called. Some clones fail to appear in such tables; in the studies checked, an unresolved V gene covers under half of the shortfall, and the cause of the remainder is unknown. For this sample the table gives roughly 79,000 clones, of which around 92% were detected only once. 0.37% of the sample is taken by the ten largest.

This receptor was obtained from a human donor in good health. Some clones in this sample may be carry-over from other donors' samples. The sequenced sample consisted of T cells isolated from PBMCs. In this chain, TRBV11-3 is recombined with TRBJ1-6; no confident D gene assignment can be made. The CDR3 protein is CASSLGRSVGSPLHF. The DNA is TGTGCCAGCAGCTTAGGCAGGTCGGTGGGTTCACCCCTCCACTTT.